Presented here are 32 T cell receptor beta chains from one specimen sequenced in a study of post-analysis software for immune sequencing data. The antigens these receptors bind are not known. Unique molecular identifiers had been added to the TCR beta cDNA libraries. A single record per CDR3 protein comes from TCRdb applying MiXCR to the PCR reads. The sample contains hundreds of thousands of distinct CDR3 sequences, approximately 53% of which appear only once. Findings and limits, study-wide: About 5 TRBV segments, including TRBV5-6, TRBV5-1 and TRBV20-1, were more frequent in patients than controls.

Material: blood. Receptor source: a girl between 5 and 17 years old with multiple sclerosis.

CDR3 amino acids: CASSGPTRSKRETQYF. In nucleotides, the CDR3 is TGTGCCAGCAGTGGGCCCACTAGAAGTAAGCGAGAGACCCAGTACTTC. J is TRBJ2-7 and V is TRBV6-1; the D gene is possibly TRBD2 (5 bases). The J call may be mistaken, given a closer DNA end match to TRBJ2-5. CDR3 length: 16 residues. Per the germline V gene, CDR1 is MNHNS and CDR2 is SASEGT.

The J gene is TRBJ1-6, the V gene TRBV5-1; tentative D call: TRBD1 (6 bases). CDR1 and CDR2 (germline): SGHRS, YFSETQ. V was trimmed by 5 bases and J by 7 bases, leaving 10 bases between them. The CDR3 loop spans 13 amino acids. CDR3: CASSTGTNSPLHF. CDR3 sequence (DNA): TGCGCCAGCAGTACAGGGACGAATTCACCCCTCCACTTT.

This clonotype was counted a few times. This sequence joins TRBV20-1 and TRBJ1-2; D is possibly TRBD1 (5 bases). This CDR3 has 16 amino acids. The germline gives CDR1 DFQATT, CDR2 SNEGSKA (reference sequence). Trimming pared 3 bases from V and 8 bases from J, leaving 25 bases between. The CDR3: CSASGQGKGPRGGYTF. Written as DNA, the CDR3 is TGCAGTGCTAGTGGCCAGGGAAAGGGGCCACGGGGCGGCTACACCTTC.

There are a few counts of this clonotype. CDR3 sequence (DNA): TGCGCCAGCAGCACTGGACTAGATGTGCAGTACTTC. It specifies CASSTGLDVQYF. The chain employs TRBV5-1 and TRBJ2-5; 7 bases match TRBD2. The V gene's germline CDR1 is SGHRS and CDR2 YFSETQ. V shed 4 bases and J 11 bases; nucleotides not matched to a gene: 8. The CDR3 has 12 amino acids.

The chain couples TRBV10-3 to TRBJ1-2, with 8 bases matching TRBD1. This CDR3 contains 13 residues. Germline CDR1 is ENHRY and CDR2 is SYGVKD. Germline trimming cut 6 bases from V and 4 bases from J; bases unmatched to any gene: 4. The DNA for the CDR3 is TGTGCCATCAGCCAGGACAGGGCCTATGGCTACACCTTC. Translated: CAISQDRAYGYTF.

V gene TRBV6-5 combines with J gene TRBJ2-4; D is possibly TRBD1 (6 bases). Matching the DNA end better, TRBJ2-7 makes the J call doubtful. This CDR3 is 15 amino acids long. The germline CDR1 and CDR2 sequences are MNHEY and SVGAGI. The CDR3 protein is CASSYSGRGSYEQYF. DNA of the CDR3: TGTGCCAGCAGTTACTCGGGCAGGGGAAGCTACGAGCAGTACTTC.

The chain combines TRBV29-1 with TRBJ1-1; D call uncertain. Germline CDR1 reads SQVTM; CDR2 reads ANQGSEA. With 5 bases removed from V and 4 bases from J, the gap between germline ends came to 8 bases. The CDR3 extends over 11 amino acids. CDR3: CSVPSRTEAFF. DNA of the CDR3: TGCAGCGTTCCAAGTCGCACTGAAGCTTTCTTT.

This sequence joins TRBV29-1 and TRBJ1-2, with a tentative D call TRBD1 (6 bases). Germline CDR1 is SQVTM and CDR2 is ANQGSEA. This CDR3 has 14 amino acids. Trimming took 3 bases from V and 5 from J, leaving 16 bases between them. CDR3 protein: CSVDELTGRYGYTF. The CDR3 DNA follows: TGCAGCGTTGACGAGTTGACAGGCCGATATGGCTACACCTTC.

Comment on this clonotype: One junction end disagrees with the germline gene, perhaps due to a read error. The rearrangement joins TRBV29-1 to TRBJ2-1, with unresolved D. Germline V lookup: CDR1 SQVTM, CDR2 ANQGSEA. CDR3 size: 15 residues. This chain's CDR3 is CSVEVGLGSFYEQFF. DNA of the CDR3: TGCAGTGTTGAAGTAGGTCTAGGGTCTTTCTATGAGCAGTTCTTC.

The rearrangement uses TRBV5-1 and TRBJ1-1; maybe TRBD1 (5 bases). Trimming left V 5 bases short and J 3 bases short, with 11 bases between. The CDR3 contains 13 residues. The V gene's germline CDR1 is SGHRS and CDR2 YFSETQ. The DNA for the CDR3 is TGCGCCAGCAGGCATGACAGCTACACTGAAGCTTTCTTT. This sequence encodes CASRHDSYTEAFF.

The chain joins TRBV20-1 to TRBJ1-2; 8 nucleotides align to TRBD1. Unmatched junction bases numbered 10, after V lost 6 bases and J lost 4 bases. The germline gives CDR1 DFQATT, CDR2 SNEGSKA (reference sequence). This CDR3 has 14 residues. CDR3 nucleotide sequence: TGCAGTGCCTATAAACAGGGGGGCTTCTATGGCTACACCTTC. Translation: CSAYKQGGFYGYTF.

This clonotype has just one count. The chain has TRBV20-1 and TRBJ1-2; D ambiguous. V was clipped by 2 bases and J by 5 bases, with 9 bases between them. Germline CDR1 reads DFQATT; CDR2 reads SNEGSKA (reference sequence). The CDR3 has 12 amino acids. CDR3 protein: CSARSRAYGYTF. The CDR3 coding sequence is TGCAGTGCTAGATCAAGGGCTTATGGCTACACCTTC.

The chain links TRBV27 to TRBJ2-5; 9 nucleotides agree with TRBD1. The CDR3 spans 13 residues. Germline V gives CDR1 MNHEY, CDR2 SMNVEV (reference sequence). V was pared by 6 bases and J by 5 bases, with 4 bases of the junction left unmatched. CDR3 DNA: TGTGCCAGCAGACAGGGGGCGAAGGAGACCCAGTACTTC. This translates into CASRQGAKETQYF.

V is TRBV7-8 and J is TRBJ2-7; 7 bases fit TRBD1. With 4 bases clipped from V and 7 bases from J, the junction kept 10 bases outside the gene matches. The CDR3 contains 14 residues. Germline assignment: CDR1 SGHVS and CDR2 FQNEAQ. The CDR3 DNA is TGTGCCAGCAGCTCGAGAACAGGGGACGGGGAGCAGTACTTC. It codes for CASSSRTGDGEQYF.

This clonotype appeared a few times. The chain couples TRBV24-1 to TRBJ2-1; no clear D gene. With 8 bases removed from V and 8 bases from J, the gap between germline ends came to 6 bases. The CDR3 spans 10 residues. Germline CDR1 KGHDR, CDR2 SFDVKD. CDR3 DNA sequence: TGTGCCACCAAGATAGATGAGCAGTTCTTC. Translating it yields CATKIDEQFF.

This clonotype has just a few counts. This chain connects TRBV14 to TRBJ1-2; 7 bases map to TRBD1. The V and J ends lost 6 bases and 3 bases, in that order; junction bases with no gene match: 4. The CDR3 loop spans 13 amino acids. Germline-derived CDR1 and CDR2 are SGHDN and FVKESK. The DNA of the CDR3 is TGTGCCAGCAGAGTAACAGGGGACTATGGCTACACCTTC. Its translation is CASRVTGDYGYTF.

The genes are TRBV7-9 and TRBJ1-5; perhaps TRBD1 as D (5 bases). The V gene's germline CDR1 is SEHNR and CDR2 FQNEAQ (reference sequence). The CDR3 has 18 amino acids. Deletions cut 1 base from V and 4 bases from J, with 20 bases between. CDR3 nucleotide sequence: TGTGCCAGCAGCTTAGGACACACAACGGGACCTTGGAATCAGCCCCAGCATTTT. It codes for CASSLGHTTGPWNQPQHF.

The V call is TRBV29-1, the J call TRBJ1-1; TRBD1 aligns across 9 bases. J was trimmed by 7 bases and V by 6 bases; bases with no gene match: 9. The CDR3 sequence is 13 residues long. Germline CDR1 SQVTM, CDR2 ANQGSEA. The CDR3 region has the DNA TGCAGCGTGGCGGGGACGGGACAGGGTGAAGCTTTCTTT. Translated, it gives CSVAGTGQGEAFF.

The table lists this clonotype with a few counts. This chain joins TRBV10-3 and TRBJ2-5; 7 positions agree with TRBD2. Germline V gene sequence: CDR1 ENHRY, CDR2 SYGVKD. V lost 3 bases to trimming and J lost 0 bases; unmatched junction nucleotides: 4. The CDR3 runs to 15 residues. The CDR3 bases are TGTGCCATCAGTGAATCCGGGACTAACCAAGAGACCCAGTACTTC. It encodes CAISESGTNQETQYF.

The chain uses TRBV4-1 and TRBJ2-1; 8 bases fit TRBD2. The junction had 9 bases not matched to a gene; V was cut back by 0 bases and J by 8 bases. The CDR3 is 16 residues long. The germline V gene encodes CDR1 MGHRA and CDR2 YSYEKL. The CDR3 DNA reads as TGCGCCAGCAGCCAAGAGTTCAGCGGGAGTGGGTATGAGCAGTTCTTC. The encoded protein is CASSQEFSGSGYEQFF.

The chain couples TRBV12-3 or TRBV12-4 to TRBJ1-2; 8 bases align to TRBD1. The CDR3 consists of 17 residues. The V gene end was trimmed by 2 bases and the J gene end by 4 bases; junction bases not matched to a gene: 12. CDR3 region: CASSLSPSGQVSYGYTF. CDR3 in DNA: TGTGCCAGCAGTTTATCGCCCTCGGGACAGGTTTCCTATGGCTACACCTTC.

V and J are TRBV6-2 or TRBV6-3 and TRBJ1-5; 8 bases map to TRBD1. In germline, CDR1 is MNHEY, CDR2 SVGEGT. The junction had 11 bases not matched to a gene; V was cut back by 5 bases and J by 5 bases. This CDR3 has 16 amino acids. CDR3 region: CASSDRQGTSYQPQHF. DNA of the CDR3: TGTGCCAGCAGTGATAGACAGGGGACCAGTTATCAGCCCCAGCATTTT.

A note on this clonotype: At one end, the junction sequence differs from germline, possibly due to a read error. This chain uses TRBV5-1 with TRBJ1-1; D is possibly TRBD1 (6 bases). CDR3 length: 14 residues. Germline V gene sequence: CDR1 SGHRS, CDR2 YFSETQ. CDR3 amino acids: CASNLGAGTTEAFF. DNA of the CDR3: TGCGCCAGCAACTTGGGGGCAGGGACCACTGAAGCTTTCTTT.

The V gene is TRBV4-1, the J gene TRBJ1-5, with a possible D match to TRBD1 (6 bases). Germline V gene lookup returns CDR1 MGHRA and CDR2 YSYEKL. V lost 0 bases and J 0 bases, leaving 12 bases between the germline ends. The CDR3 loop spans 17 amino acids. The CDR3 coding sequence is TGCGCCAGCAGCCAAGAGGGGGCTCTGGCTAGCAATCAGCCCCAGCATTTT. Protein sequence: CASSQEGALASNQPQHF.

This chain links TRBV15 with TRBJ2-7; D is possibly TRBD2 (5 bases). Germline CDR1 reads LNHNV; CDR2 reads YYDKDF (reference sequence). This CDR3 has 15 residues. The ends were cut back, 0 bases at V and 2 bases at J, with 11 bases in the middle. DNA of the CDR3: TGTGCCACCAGCAGAGATACAGCGGCGACCTACGAGCAGTACTTC. This gives the protein CATSRDTAATYEQYF.

The chain carries TRBV29-1 and TRBJ2-5; D unresolved. TRBJ2-7 matches the DNA end more closely, so the J call is doubtful. This CDR3 has 11 amino acids. Germline CDR1 and CDR2: SQVTM and ANQGSEA. This chain's CDR3 is CSVVRSYEQYF. CDR3 bases: TGCAGCGTTGTCAGGAGCTACGAGCAGTACTTC.

This clonotype came up a few times. J is TRBJ2-1 and V is TRBV4-1; 10 positions agree with TRBD2. Germline CDR1 and CDR2: MGHRA and YSYEKL. Trimming removed 3 bases from V and 4 bases from J; junction bases left unmatched: 6. CDR3 size: 16 residues. Written as DNA, the CDR3 is TGCGCCAGCAGCCACTCCGGGACTAGCGAGTACAATGAGCAGTTCTTC. It codes for CASSHSGTSEYNEQFF.

The chain employs TRBV5-1 and TRBJ2-1, with TRBD2 matching 10 bases. There are 16 residues in the CDR3. V shed 0 bases, J shed 8 bases, and the junction held 8 bases outside the gene matches. Germline lookup yields CDR1 SGHRS and CDR2 YFSETQ. The CDR3 coding sequence is TGCGCCAGCAGCTTGGATCGAGCGGGAGGGATCGATGAGCAGTTCTTC. Translated: CASSLDRAGGIDEQFF.

Note on this clonotype: A read error may account for a junction end that differs from germline. Here the CDR3 DNA reads TGTGCCAGTCGTATCGGCTTAGAGGGCGAGCAGTACTTC. Protein: CASRIGLEGEQYF. The rearrangement joins TRBV19 to TRBJ2-7; TRBD2 is a possible D gene (5 bases). Germline V gene data show CDR1 as LNHDA and CDR2 as SQIVND (reference sequence). The CDR3 covers 13 residues.

The chain is built from TRBV6-2 or TRBV6-3 and TRBJ1-5, with D perhaps matching TRBD1 (6 bases). V was trimmed by 2 bases and J by 4 bases, leaving 9 bases between them. Germline loops: CDR1 MNHEY, CDR2 SVGEGT. CDR3 size: 14 residues. Here the CDR3 DNA reads TGTGCCAGCAGTTACGCAGGGGATAATCAGCCCCAGCATTTT. It encodes CASSYAGDNQPQHF.

The table lists this clonotype with a few counts. The chain joins TRBV20-1 to TRBJ2-3, with a tentative D call TRBD2 (6 bases). Trimming took off 1 base at V and 4 bases at J, with 15 bases between the two ends. The length of the CDR3 is 15 residues. CDR1 DFQATT and CDR2 SNEGSKA come from the germline V gene (reference sequence). Written as DNA, the CDR3 is TGCAGTGCTAGAGGTAGCGGCTCGGGCGCAGATACGCAGTATTTT. It translates to CSARGSGSGADTQYF.

The rearrangement uses TRBV20-1 and TRBJ2-1, with D tentatively TRBD2 (6 bases). The CDR3 extends over 13 amino acids. CDR1 is DFQATT, CDR2 SNEGSKA, per germline (reference sequence). Trimming left V 4 bases short and J 7 bases short, with 14 bases between. This chain's CDR3 is CSAMASVKNEQFF. In DNA form, the CDR3 reads TGCAGTGCTATGGCTAGCGTTAAAAATGAGCAGTTCTTC.